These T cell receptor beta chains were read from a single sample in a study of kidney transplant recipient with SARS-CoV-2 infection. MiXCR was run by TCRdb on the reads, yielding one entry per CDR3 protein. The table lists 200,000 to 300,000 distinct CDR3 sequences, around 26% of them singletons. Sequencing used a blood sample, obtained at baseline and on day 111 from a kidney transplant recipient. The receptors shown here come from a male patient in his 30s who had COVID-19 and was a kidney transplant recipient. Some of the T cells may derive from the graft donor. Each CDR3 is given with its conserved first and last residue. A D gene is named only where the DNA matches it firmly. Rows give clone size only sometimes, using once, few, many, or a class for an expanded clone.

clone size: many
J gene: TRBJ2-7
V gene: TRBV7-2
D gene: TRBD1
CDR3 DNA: TGTGCCAGCAGCCCGCAGGGGGCGAGCTACGAGCAGTACTTC
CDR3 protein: CASSPQGASYEQYF

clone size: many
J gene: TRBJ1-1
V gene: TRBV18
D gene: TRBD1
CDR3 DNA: TGTGCCAGCTTGGGAGAGACAGGGGGCGCCTCGGCTTTCTTT
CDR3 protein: CASLGETGGASAFF

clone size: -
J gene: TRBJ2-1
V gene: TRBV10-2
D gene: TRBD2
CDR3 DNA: TGCGTCAGCAGTGAGACTAGCGGGGCTAGCGGGACGAAGCAGTTCTTC
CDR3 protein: CVSSETSGASGTKQFF

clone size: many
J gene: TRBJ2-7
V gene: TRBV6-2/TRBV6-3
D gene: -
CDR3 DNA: TGTGCCTCCAACCCGACAGGCTCCTACGAGCAGTACTTC
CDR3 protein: CASNPTGSYEQYF

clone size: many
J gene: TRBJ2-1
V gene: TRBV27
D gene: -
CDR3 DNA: TGTGCCAGCCGGGTTGGGCGAACGAGCTCCTACAATGAGCAGTTCTTC
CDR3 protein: CASRVGRTSSYNEQFF

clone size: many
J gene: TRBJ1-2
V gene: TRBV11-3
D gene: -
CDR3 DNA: TGTGCCAGCAGCCAGGGTTTCGATCTCGGAAAGACCTATGGCTACACCTTC
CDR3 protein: CASSQGFDLGKTYGYTF

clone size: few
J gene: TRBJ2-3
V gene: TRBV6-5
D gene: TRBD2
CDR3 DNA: TGTGCCAGCAGTCCCGGGGGCGGGAGGGCCCTCACAGATACGCAGTATTTT
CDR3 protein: CASSPGGGRALTDTQYF

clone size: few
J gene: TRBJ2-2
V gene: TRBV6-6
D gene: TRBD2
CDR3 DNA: TGTGCCAGCACCGAGGGACAGGACCTAGCGGGAGCCTTTACCGGGGAGCTGTTTTTT
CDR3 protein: CASTEGQDLAGAFTGELFF

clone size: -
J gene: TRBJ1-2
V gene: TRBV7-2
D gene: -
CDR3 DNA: TGTACCAGCAGCTTAGCTTATGGTGAGGGGCGTAAATATGGCTACACCTTC
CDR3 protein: CTSSLAYGEGRKYGYTF

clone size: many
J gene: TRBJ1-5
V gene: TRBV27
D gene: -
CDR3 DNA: TGTGCCAGCAGTTTACCGGGACACAAAACAAATAGCAATCAGCCCCAGCATTTT
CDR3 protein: CASSLPGHKTNSNQPQHF

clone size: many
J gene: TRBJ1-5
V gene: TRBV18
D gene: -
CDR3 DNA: TGTGCCAGCTCACCTGACAATCAGCCCCAGCATTTT
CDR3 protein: CASSPDNQPQHF

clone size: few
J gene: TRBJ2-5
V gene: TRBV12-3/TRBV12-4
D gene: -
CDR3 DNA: TGTGCCAGCAGTTTAGGTCTACGGTCCCAAGAGACCCAGTACTTC
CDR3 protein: CASSLGLRSQETQYF

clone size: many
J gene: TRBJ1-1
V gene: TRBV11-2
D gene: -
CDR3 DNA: TGTGCCAGCAGTTCAGGGTATAGCACTGAAGCTTTCTTT
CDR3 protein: CASSSGYSTEAFF

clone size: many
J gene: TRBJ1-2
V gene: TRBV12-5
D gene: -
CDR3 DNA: TGTGCTAGTGGTCACCTGGATTTGCAGGGAAAGACCTATGGCTACACCTTC
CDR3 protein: CASGHLDLQGKTYGYTF

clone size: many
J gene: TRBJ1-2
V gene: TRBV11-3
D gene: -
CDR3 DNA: TGTGCCAGCAGCTACTTAAGCGATCTCGGAAAGACCTATGGCTACACCTTC
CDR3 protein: CASSYLSDLGKTYGYTF

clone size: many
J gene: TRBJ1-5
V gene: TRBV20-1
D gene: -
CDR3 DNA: TGCAGTGCTAGAGGATGGGGTAACAGCAATCAGCCCCAGCATTTT
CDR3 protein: CSARGWGNSNQPQHF

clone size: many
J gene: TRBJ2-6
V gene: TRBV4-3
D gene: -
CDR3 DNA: TGCGCCAGCAGCAGGACGTCACAAAGTCGGGCCAACGTCCTGACTTTC
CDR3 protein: CASSRTSQSRANVLTF

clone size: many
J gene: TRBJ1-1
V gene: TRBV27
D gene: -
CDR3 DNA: TGTGCCAGCAGTTCAGCCCCGGGGGGGGGAGGGACTGAAGCTTTCTTT
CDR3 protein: CASSSAPGGGGTEAFF

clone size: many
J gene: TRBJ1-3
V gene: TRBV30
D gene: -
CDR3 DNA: TGTGCCTGGAAGAAAGGCGGGGGGGAGAGCTCTGGAAACACCATATATTTT
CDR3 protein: CAWKKGGGESSGNTIYF

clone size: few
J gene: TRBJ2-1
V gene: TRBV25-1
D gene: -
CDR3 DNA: TGTGCCAGCAGTGCCTCAGGGTCACAGGGGCAGTTCTTC
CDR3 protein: CASSASGSQGQFF

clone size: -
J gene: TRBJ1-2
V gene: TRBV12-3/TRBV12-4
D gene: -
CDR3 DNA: TGTGACAGCAGTAGTGCGGTCACAGCAGGAAAGACCTATGGCTACACCTTC
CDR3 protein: CDSSSAVTAGKTYGYTF

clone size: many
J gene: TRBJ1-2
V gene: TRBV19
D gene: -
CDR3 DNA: TGTGCCAGTAGTATAGATCGTCCAGACTATGGCTACACCTTC
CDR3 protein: CASSIDRPDYGYTF

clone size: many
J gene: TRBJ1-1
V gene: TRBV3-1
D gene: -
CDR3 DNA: TGTGCCAGCAGCATCTTTTATCCCATTTCAATTCGCACTGAAGCTTTCTTT
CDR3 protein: CASSIFYPISIRTEAFF

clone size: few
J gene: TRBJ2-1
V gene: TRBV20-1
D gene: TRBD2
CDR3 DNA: TGCAGTGCTACCCCAAGACTAGCCGGTGAGCAGTTCTTC
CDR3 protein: CSATPRLAGEQFF

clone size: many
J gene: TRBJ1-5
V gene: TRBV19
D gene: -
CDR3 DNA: TGTGCCAGTAGTCCAAACATGCTGTTTCCGCGATCTAATCAGCCCCAGCATTTT
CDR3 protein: CASSPNMLFPRSNQPQHF

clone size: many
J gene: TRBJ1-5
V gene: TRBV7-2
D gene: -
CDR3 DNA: TGTGCCAGCAGCTTAGTTCGTCTGATACAGGAGAGGGACAATCAGCCCCAGCATTTT
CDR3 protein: CASSLVRLIQERDNQPQHF

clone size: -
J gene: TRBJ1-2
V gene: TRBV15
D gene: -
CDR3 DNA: TGTGCCACCAGCATCTGGACAAGGTGTGGAAAGGCCTCTGGCTACACCTTC
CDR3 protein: CATSIWTRCGKASGYTF

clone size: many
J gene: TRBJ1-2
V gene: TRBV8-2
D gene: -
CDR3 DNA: TGTGGCAGTCATTGGAGTGATAGCCGAAAGACCTATGGCTACACCTTC
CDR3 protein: CGSHWSDSRKTYGYTF

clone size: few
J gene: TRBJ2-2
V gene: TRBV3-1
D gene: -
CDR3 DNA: TGTGCCAGCAGCTTCCTCCGTCCCATTTCAGGCTTGACCGGGGAGCTGTTTTTT
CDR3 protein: CASSFLRPISGLTGELFF

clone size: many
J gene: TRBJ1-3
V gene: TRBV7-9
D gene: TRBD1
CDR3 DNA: TGTGCCAGCAGCTTTTTGCAGGGGGGTTTTGGAAACACCATATATTTT
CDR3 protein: CASSFLQGGFGNTIYF

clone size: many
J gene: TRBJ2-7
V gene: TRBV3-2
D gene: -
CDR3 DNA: TGTGCCAGCAGCCCGGGACCCCTGGGCTACGAGCAGTACTTC
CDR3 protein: CASSPGPLGYEQYF

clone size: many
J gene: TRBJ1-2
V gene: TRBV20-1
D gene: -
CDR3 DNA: TGCAGTGCTAGAGATACGCAGGGCTCACAAGGCTACACCTTC
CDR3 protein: CSARDTQGSQGYTF

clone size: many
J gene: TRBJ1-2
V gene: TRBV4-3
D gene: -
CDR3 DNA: TGCGCCAGCAGCCACCGATTCGAATATGGCTACACCTTC
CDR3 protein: CASSHRFEYGYTF

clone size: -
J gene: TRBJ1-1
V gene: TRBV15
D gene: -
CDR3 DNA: TGTGCCACCAGCATTGGGATGGGGGAATCGGTCACTGAAGCTTTCTTT
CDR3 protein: CATSIGMGESVTEAFF

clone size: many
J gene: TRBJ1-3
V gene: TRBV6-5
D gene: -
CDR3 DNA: TGTGCCAGCGAGGCGAGCTCTGGAAACACCATATATTTT
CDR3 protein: CASEASSGNTIYF

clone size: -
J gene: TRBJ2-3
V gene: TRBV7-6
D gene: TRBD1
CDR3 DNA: TGTGCCAGCAGCTTAGTAGTTGCAGAGGGGGCGGCAGATACGCAGTATTTT
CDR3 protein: CASSLVVAEGAADTQYF

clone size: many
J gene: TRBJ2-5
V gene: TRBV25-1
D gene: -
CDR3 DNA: TGTGCCAGCAGGGGGAGTAGCGAGACCCAGTACTTC
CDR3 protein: CASRGSSETQYF

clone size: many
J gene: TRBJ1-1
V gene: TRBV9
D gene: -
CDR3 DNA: TGTGCCAGCAGGGCACGGATTGGGAACACTGAAGCTTTCTTT
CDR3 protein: CASRARIGNTEAFF

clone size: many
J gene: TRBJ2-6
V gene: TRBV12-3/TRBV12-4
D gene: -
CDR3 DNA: TGTGCCAGCAGTGGGTTTCGCACAGCAGACAAAGTCGGGCAACGTCTGACTTTC
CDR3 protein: CASSGFRTADKVGQRLTF

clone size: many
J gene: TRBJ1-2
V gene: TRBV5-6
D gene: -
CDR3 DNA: TGTGCCAGCAAGACACCCAATAGTCGAAAGACCTATGGCTACACCTTC
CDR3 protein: CASKTPNSRKTYGYTF

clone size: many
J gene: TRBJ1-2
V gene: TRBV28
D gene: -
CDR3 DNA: TGTGCCAGCAGTACTCTTTCCGGGGCCCCGTATGGCTACACCTTC
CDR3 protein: CASSTLSGAPYGYTF

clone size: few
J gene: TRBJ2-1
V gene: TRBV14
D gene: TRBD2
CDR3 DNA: TGTGCCAGCAGCCGGGGACTAGCGGGAGGTTCCGCCAGTGAGCAGTTCTTC
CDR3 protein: CASSRGLAGGSASEQFF

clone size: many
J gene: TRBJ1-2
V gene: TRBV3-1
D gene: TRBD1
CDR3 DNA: TGTGCCAGCAGCCAACTAAACAGGGGGCCAGAGGGCTACACCTTC
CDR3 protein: CASSQLNRGPEGYTF

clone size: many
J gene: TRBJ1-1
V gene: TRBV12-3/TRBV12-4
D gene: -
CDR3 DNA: TGTGCCAGCAGTTTACCGGGGCCGGGGACTGAAGCTTTCTTT
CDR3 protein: CASSLPGPGTEAFF

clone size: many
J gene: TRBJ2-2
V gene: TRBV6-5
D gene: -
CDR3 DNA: TGTGCCAGCTCGGACTTAGGAGTGAACACCGGGGAGCTGTTTTTT
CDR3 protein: CASSDLGVNTGELFF

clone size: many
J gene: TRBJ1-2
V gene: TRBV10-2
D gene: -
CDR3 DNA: TGCGCCAGCAGTACCAACTCCACTTCTAGAAAGACCTATGGCTACACCTTC
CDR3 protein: CASSTNSTSRKTYGYTF

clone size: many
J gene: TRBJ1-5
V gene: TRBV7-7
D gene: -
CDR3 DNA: TGTGCTAGCAGCTCCCAACCTGATCAGCCCCAGCATTTT
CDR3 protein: CASSSQPDQPQHF

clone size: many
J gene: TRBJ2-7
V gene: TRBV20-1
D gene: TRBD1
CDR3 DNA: TGCAGTGCTCCCGACAGGGGCCACGAGCAGTACTTC
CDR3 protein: CSAPDRGHEQYF

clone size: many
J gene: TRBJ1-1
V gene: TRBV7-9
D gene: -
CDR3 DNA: TGTGCCAGCAGCTTAGGTAGTCGGTACGGTGAAGCTTTCTTT
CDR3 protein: CASSLGSRYGEAFF

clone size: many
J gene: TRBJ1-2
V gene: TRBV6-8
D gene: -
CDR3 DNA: TGTGCCAGCAGTTGTTTTCTACGCTCTAGAAAGACCTATGGCTACACCTTC
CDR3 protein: CASSCFLRSRKTYGYTF

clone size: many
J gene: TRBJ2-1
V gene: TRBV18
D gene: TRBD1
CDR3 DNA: TGTGCCAGCTCACCACAGGGGATCGGGACAGTGATATACAATGAGCAGTTCTTC
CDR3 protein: CASSPQGIGTVIYNEQFF

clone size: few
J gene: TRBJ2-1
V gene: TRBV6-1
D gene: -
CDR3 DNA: TGTGCCAGCCTATTGTACAATGAGCAGTTCTTC
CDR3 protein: CASLLYNEQFF

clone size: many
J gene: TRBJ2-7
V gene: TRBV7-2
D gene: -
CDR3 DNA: TGTGCCAGCAGCTTATCTTTTGGGACCACCTACGAGCAGTACTTC
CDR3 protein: CASSLSFGTTYEQYF

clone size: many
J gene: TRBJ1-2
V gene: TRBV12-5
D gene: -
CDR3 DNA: TGTGCTAGTGGTAAATCAGTTTTGCAGGGAAAGACCTATGGCTACACCTTC
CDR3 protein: CASGKSVLQGKTYGYTF

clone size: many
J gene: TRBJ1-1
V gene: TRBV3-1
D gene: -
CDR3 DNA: TGTGCCAGCAGCGCCTCAAATCCCATTTCAATTCGCACTGAAGCTTTCTTT
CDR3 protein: CASSASNPISIRTEAFF

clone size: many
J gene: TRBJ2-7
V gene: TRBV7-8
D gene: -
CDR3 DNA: TGTGCCAGCAGCTTAATACTAGTTGACTACGAGCAGTACTTC
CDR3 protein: CASSLILVDYEQYF

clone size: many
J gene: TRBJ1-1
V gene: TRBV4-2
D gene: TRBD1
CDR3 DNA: TGTGCCAGCAGCCAAGTACTCAGGGGGACCATGAACACTGAAGCTTTCTTT
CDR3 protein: CASSQVLRGTMNTEAFF

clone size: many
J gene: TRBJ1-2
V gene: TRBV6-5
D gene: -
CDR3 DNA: TGTGCCAGCAGTGGAGTGCGCTCTATGCGAAAGACCTATGGCTACACCTTC
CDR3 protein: CASSGVRSMRKTYGYTF

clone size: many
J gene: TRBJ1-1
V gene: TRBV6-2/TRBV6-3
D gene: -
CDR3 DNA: TGTGCCAGCAGTCGCAACAGGTTCATGAACACTGAAGCTTTCTTT
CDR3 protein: CASSRNRFMNTEAFF

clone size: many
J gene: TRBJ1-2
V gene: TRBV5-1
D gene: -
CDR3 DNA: TGCGCCAGCAGCCCGGGGGGGGGAGATGGCTACACCTTC
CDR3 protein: CASSPGGGDGYTF